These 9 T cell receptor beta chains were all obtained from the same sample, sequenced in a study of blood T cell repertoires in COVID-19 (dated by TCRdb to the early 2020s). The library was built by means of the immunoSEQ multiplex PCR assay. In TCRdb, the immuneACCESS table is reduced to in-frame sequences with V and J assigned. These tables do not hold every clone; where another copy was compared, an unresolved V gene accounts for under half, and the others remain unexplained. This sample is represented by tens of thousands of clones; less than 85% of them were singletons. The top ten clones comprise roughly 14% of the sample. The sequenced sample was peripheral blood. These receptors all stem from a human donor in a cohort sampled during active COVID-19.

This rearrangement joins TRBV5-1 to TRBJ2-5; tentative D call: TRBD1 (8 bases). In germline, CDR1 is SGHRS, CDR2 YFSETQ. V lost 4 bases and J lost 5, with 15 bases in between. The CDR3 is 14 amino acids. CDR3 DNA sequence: TGCGCCAGCAGCCAGGCGGGGGACAGGGAGACCCAGTACTTC. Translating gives CASSQAGDRETQYF.

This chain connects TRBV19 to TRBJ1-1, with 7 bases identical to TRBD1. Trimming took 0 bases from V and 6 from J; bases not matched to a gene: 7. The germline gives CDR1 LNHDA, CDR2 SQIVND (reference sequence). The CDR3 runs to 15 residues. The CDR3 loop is CASSIDGTAPAEAFF. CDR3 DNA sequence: TGTGCCAGTAGTATAGACGGGACAGCCCCGGCTGAAGCTTTCTTT.

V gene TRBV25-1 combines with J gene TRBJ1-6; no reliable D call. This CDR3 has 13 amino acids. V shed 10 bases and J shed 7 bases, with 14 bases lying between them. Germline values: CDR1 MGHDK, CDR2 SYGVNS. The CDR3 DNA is TGTGCCACTTCGGTACAGCCGAATTCACCCCTCCACTTT. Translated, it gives CATSVQPNSPLHF. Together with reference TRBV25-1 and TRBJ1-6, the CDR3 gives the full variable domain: EADIYQTPRYLVIGTGKKITLECSQTMGHDKMYWYQQDPGMELHLIHYSYGVNSTEKGDLSSESTVSRIRTEHFPLTLESARPSHTSQYLCATSVQPNSPLHFGNGTRLTVT.

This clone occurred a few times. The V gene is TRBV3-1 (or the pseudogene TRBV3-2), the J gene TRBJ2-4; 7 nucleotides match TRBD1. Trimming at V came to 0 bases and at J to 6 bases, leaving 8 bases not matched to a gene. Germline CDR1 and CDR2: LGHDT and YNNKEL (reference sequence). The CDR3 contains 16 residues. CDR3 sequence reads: CASSQDNRGEGNIQYF. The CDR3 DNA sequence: TGTGCCAGCAGCCAAGATAACAGGGGAGAGGGAAACATTCAGTACTTC.

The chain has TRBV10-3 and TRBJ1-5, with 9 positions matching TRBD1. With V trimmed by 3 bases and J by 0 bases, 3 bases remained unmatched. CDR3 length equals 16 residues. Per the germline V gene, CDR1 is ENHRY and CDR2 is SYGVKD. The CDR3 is CAISEQGALSNQPQHF. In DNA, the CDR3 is TGTGCCATCAGTGAACAGGGGGCACTTAGCAATCAGCCCCAGCATTTT.

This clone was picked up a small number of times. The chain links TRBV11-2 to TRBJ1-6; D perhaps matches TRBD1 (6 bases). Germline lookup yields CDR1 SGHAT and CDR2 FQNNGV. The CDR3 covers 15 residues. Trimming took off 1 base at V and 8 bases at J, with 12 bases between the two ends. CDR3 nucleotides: TGTGCCAGCAGCTTAGGACAGGCGATCCATTCACCCCTCCACTTT. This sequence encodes CASSLGQAIHSPLHF.

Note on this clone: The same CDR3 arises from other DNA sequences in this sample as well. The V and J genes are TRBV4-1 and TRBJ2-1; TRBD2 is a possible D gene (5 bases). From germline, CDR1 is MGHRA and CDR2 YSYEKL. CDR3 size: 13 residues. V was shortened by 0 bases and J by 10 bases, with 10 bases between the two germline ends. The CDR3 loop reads CASSQDRGLEQFF. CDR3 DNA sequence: TGCGCCAGCAGCCAAGATCGCGGACTCGAGCAGTTCTTC.

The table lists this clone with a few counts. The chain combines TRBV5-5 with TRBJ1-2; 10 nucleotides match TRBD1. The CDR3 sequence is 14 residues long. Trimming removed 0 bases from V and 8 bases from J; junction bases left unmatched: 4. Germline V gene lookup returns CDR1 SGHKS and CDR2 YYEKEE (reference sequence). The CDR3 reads CASSLGQGARGYTF. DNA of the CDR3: TGTGCCAGCAGCTTGGGACAGGGGGCGCGAGGCTACACCTTC. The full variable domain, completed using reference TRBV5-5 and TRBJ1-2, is DAGVTQSPTHLIKTRGQQVTLRCSPISGHKSVSWYQQVLGQGPQFIFQYYEKEERGRGNFPDRFSARQFPNYSSELNVNALLLGDSALYLCASSLGQGARGYTFGSGTRLTVV.

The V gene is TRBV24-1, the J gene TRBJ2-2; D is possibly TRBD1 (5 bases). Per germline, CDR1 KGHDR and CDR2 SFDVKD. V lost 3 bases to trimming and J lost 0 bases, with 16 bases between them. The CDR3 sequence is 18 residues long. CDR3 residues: CATSDRVKGPANTGELFF. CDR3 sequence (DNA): TGTGCCACCAGTGATCGAGTAAAGGGGCCTGCGAACACCGGGGAGCTGTTTTTT.